This TCR beta chain was recorded in a study of T cells in Graves' hyperthyroidism and ophthalmopathy. V was pared by 7 bases and J by 6 bases, with 5 bases of the junction left unmatched. This CDR3 spans 15 amino acids. Germline CDR1 MNHNS, CDR2 SASEGT. TCR beta CDR3 region amplification was performed from RNA transcripts. A first-round RT-PCR of the TCR CDR3 used the HTBI primer set. TCRdb ran MiXCR on the multiplex PCR reads and lists one entry per CDR3 protein. This table has some 300,000 distinct CDR3 sequences, about 14% appearing once. This clonotype came up many times. The chain couples TRBV6-1 to TRBJ2-1; 14 bases match TRBD2. The source is a woman aged 25 to 45 with Graves' hyperthyroidism that later progressed to Graves' ophthalmopathy. The sequencing input was blood. As DNA, the CDR3 is TGTGCCAGCACCAAGGGACTAGCGGGAGTCAATGAGCAGTTCTTC. Amino acids: CASTKGLAGVNEQFF.